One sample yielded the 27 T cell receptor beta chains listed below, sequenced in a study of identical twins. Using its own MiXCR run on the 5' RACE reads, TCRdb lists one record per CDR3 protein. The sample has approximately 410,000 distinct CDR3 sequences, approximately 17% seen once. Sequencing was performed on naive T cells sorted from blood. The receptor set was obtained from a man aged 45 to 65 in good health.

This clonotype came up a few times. The CDR3 is CASSQDLANTGELFF. DNA of the CDR3: TGCGCCAGCAGCCAAGATCTCGCGAACACCGGGGAGCTGTTTTTT. The V and J genes are TRBV4-3 and TRBJ2-2; D is unclear. Trimming took off 0 bases at V and 0 bases at J, with 5 bases between the two ends. Germline CDR1 LGHNA, CDR2 YSLEER. The CDR3 runs 15 residues.

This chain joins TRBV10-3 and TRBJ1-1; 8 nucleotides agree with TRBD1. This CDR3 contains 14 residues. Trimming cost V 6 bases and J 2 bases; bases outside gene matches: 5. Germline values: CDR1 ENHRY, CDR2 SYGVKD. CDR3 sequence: CAIRNGQGNTEAFF. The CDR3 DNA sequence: TGTGCCATCAGAAACGGACAGGGAAACACTGAAGCTTTCTTT.

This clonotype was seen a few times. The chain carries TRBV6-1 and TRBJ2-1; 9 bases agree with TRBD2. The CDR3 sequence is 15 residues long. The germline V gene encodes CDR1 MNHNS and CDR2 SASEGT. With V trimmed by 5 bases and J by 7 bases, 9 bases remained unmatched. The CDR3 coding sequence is TGTGCCAGCAGTCCCGGGACTAGCCCAAGGAATGAGCAGTTCTTC. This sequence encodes CASSPGTSPRNEQFF.

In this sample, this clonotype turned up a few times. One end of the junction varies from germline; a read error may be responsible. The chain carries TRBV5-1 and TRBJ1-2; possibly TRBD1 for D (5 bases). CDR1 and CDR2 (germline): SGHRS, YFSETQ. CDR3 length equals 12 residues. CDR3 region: CASSLEVGTASF. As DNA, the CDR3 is TGCGCCAGCAGCTTGGAGGTTGGGACTGCGTCCTTC.

The CDR3 DNA reads TGTGCCATCAGTGAGTCTGGGGGGGGCGCTTCATCTAACTATGGCTACACCTTC. Residues: CAISESGGGASSNYGYTF. The chain has TRBV10-3 and TRBJ1-2; D possibly corresponds to TRBD1 (6 bases). CDR3 length: 18 amino acids. The germline V and J ends were trimmed by 0 bases and 0 bases, with 17 bases remaining between them. CDR1 is ENHRY and CDR2 is SYGVKD in the germline V gene.

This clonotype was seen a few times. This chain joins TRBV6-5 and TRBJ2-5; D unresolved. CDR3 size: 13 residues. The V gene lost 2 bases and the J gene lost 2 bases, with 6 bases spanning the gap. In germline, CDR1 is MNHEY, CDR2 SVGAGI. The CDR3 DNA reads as TGTGCCAGCAGTTACAGGCCACAAGAGACCCAGTACTTC. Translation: CASSYRPQETQYF.

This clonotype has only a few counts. The CDR3 sequence is CSARDPGVGKQFF. CDR3 DNA sequence: TGCAGTGCTAGAGATCCGGGAGTAGGGAAGCAGTTCTTC. The chain recombines TRBV20-1 with TRBJ2-1; TRBD2 might be the D (6 bases). There are 13 residues in the CDR3. CDR1 is DFQATT, CDR2 SNEGSKA, per germline (reference sequence). Trimming removed 0 bases from V and 11 bases from J, with 14 bases in between.

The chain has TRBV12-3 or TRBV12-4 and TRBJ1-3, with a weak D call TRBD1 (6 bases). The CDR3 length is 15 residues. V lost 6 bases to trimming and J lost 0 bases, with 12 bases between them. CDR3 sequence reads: CASSKRGSSGNTIYF. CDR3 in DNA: TGTGCCAGCAGCAAAAGGGGGAGCTCTGGAAACACCATATATTTT.

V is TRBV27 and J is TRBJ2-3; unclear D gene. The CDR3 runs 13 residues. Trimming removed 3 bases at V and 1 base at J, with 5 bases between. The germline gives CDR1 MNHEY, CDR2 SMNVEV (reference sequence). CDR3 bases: TGTGCCAGCAGTTTCTTCCGCACAGATACGCAGTATTTT. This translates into CASSFFRTDTQYF.

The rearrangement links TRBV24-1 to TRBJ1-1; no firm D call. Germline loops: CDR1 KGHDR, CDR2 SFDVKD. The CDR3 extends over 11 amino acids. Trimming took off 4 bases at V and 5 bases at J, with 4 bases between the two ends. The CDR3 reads CATSEGTEAFF. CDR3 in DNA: TGTGCCACCAGTGAGGGGACTGAAGCTTTCTTT.

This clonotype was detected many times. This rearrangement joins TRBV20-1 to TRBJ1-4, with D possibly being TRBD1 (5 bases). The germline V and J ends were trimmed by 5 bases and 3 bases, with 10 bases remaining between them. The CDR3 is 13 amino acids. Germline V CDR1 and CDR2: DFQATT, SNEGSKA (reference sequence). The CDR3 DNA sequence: TGCAGTGCTCGTAAAGGGGCTAATGAAAAACTGTTTTTT. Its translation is CSARKGANEKLFF.

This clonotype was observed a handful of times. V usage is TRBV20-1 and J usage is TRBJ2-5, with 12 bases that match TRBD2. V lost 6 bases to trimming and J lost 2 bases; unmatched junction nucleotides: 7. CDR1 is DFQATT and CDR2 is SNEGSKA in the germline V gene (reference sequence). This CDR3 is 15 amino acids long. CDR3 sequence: CSAITSGRWQETQYF. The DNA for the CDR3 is TGCAGTGCGATTACTAGCGGGAGGTGGCAAGAGACCCAGTACTTC.

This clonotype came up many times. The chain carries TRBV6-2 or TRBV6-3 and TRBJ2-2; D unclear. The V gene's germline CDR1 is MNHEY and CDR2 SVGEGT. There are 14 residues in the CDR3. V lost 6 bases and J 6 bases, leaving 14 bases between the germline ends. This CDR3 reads CASSLKAPPGELFF. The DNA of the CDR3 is TGTGCCAGCAGCCTAAAGGCCCCCCCCGGGGAGCTGTTTTTT.

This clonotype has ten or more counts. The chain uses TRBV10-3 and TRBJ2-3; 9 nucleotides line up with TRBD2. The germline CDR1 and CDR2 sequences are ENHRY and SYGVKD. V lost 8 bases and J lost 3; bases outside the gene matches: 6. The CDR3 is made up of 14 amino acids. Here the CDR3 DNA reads TGTGCCATCGGAGCGGGAGGCGGGACAGATACGCAGTATTTT. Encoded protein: CAIGAGGGTDTQYF.

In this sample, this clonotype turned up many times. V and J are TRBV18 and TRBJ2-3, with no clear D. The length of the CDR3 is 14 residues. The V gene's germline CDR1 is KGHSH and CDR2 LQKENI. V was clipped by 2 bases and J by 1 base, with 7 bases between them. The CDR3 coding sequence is TGTGCCAGCTCACCAGCGGCAGGCACAGATACGCAGTATTTT. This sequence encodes CASSPAAGTDTQYF.

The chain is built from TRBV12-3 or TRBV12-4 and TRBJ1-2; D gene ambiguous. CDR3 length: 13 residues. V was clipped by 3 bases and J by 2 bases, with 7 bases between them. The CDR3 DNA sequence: TGTGCCAGCAGTTTCCCCGAAAACTATGGCTACACCTTC. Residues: CASSFPENYGYTF.

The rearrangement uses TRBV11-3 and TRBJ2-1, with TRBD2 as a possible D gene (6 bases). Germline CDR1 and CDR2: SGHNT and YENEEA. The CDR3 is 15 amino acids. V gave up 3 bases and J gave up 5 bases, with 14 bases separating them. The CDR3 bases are TGTGCCAGCAGCTTTTGGGACTCCGCCGACAATGAGCAGTTCTTC. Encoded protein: CASSFWDSADNEQFF.

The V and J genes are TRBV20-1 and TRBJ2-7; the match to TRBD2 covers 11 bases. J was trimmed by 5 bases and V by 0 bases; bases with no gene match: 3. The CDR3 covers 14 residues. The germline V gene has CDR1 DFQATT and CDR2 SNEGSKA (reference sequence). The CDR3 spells CSARELAGVNEQYF. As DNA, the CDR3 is TGCAGTGCTAGAGAACTAGCGGGAGTCAACGAGCAGTACTTC.

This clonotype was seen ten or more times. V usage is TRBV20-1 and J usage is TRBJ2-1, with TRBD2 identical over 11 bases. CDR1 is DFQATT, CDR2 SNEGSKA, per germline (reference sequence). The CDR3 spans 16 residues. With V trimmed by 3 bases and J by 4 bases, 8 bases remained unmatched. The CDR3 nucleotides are TGCAGTGCTAGGGCTCCGGGACTAGCGGAATACAATGAGCAGTTCTTC. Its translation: CSARAPGLAEYNEQFF.

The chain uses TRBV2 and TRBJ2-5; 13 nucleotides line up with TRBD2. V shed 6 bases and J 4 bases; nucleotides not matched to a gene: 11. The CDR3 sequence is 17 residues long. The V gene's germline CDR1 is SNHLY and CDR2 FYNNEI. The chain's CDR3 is CASSPGLAGEGRETQYF. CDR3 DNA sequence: TGTGCCAGCAGCCCCGGACTAGCGGGAGAGGGGCGAGAGACCCAGTACTTC.

This CDR3 is CASSRAGQNSENIQYF. The CDR3 DNA follows: TGTGCCAGCAGCAGGGCGGGACAGAATTCGGAAAACATTCAGTACTTC. V gene TRBV5-6 combines with J gene TRBJ2-4; D might be TRBD1 (7 bases). Germline V gene lookup returns CDR1 SGHDT and CDR2 YYEEEE. This CDR3 is built from 16 residues. Trimming removed 4 bases at V and 5 bases at J, with 19 bases between. The full variable domain, its missing parts supplied by reference TRBV5-6 and TRBJ2-4, is DAGVTQSPTHLIKTRGQQVTLRCSPKSGHDTVSWYQQALGQGPQFIFQYYEEEERQRGNFPDRFSGHQFPNYSSELNVNALLLGDSALYLCASSRAGQNSENIQYFGAGTRLSVL.

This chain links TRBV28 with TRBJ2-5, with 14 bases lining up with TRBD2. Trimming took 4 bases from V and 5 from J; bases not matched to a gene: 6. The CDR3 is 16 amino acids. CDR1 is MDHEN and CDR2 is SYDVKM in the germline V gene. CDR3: CASSSQRTSGGETQYF. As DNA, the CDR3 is TGTGCCAGCAGTTCCCAACGGACTAGCGGGGGGGAGACCCAGTACTTC.

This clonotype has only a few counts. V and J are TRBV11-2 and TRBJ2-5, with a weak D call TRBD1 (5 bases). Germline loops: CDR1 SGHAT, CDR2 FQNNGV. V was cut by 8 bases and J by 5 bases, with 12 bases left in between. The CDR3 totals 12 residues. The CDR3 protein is CASGRGRETQYF. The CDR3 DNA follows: TGTGCCAGCGGAAGGGGTCGGGAGACCCAGTACTTC.

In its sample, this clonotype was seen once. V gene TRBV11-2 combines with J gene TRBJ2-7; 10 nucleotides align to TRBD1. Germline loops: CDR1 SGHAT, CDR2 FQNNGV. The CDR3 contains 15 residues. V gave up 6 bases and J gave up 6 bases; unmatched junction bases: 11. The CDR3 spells CASRLIRDRGGEQYF. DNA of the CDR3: TGTGCCAGCAGGCTCATCCGGGACAGGGGAGGCGAGCAGTACTTC.

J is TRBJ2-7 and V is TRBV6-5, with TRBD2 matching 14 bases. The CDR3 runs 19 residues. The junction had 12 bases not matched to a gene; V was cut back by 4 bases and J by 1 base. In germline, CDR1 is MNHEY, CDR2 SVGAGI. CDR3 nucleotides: TGTGCCAGCAGTTTTCCCCAGGGGACTAGCGGGAGAGGGTCCTACGAGCAGTACTTC. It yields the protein CASSFPQGTSGRGSYEQYF.

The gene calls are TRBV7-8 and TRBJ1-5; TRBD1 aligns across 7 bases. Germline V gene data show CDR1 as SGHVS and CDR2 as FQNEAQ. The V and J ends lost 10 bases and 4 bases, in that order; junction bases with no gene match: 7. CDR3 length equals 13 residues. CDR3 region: CATSKDRNQPQHF. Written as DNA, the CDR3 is TGTGCCACCTCCAAGGACAGGAATCAGCCCCAGCATTTT.

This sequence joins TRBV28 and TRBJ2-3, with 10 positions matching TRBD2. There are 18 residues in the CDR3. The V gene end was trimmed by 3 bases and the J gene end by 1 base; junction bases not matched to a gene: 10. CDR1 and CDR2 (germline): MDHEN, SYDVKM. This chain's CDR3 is CASSFGLADRGGTDTQYF. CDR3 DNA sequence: TGTGCCAGCAGTTTCGGACTAGCGGACCGGGGCGGCACAGATACGCAGTATTTT. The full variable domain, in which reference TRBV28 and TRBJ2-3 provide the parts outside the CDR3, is DVKVTQSSRYLVKRTGEKVFLECVQDMDHENMFWYRQDPGLGLRLIYFSYDVKMKEKGDIPEGYSVSREKKERFSLILESASTNQTSMYLCASSFGLADRGGTDTQYFGPGTRLTVL.